The 28 T cell receptor beta chains below all came from one sample that was sequenced in a study of Ad26.COV2.S vaccination and SARS-CoV-2 variants. The sample's treatment: 15 to 20 received Ad26.COV2.S at low or high dose, single or two shots; about 5 received placebo; per-sample allocation not given. Sample collection was performed on day 63 after the first vaccine or placebo injection. Some clones are missing from TCRdb's copy, which holds only in-frame ones; the method was immunoSEQ multiplex PCR. This sample has about 350,000 clones, with approximately 84% found just once. The sequenced sample was peripheral blood, obtained in a trial of Ad26.COV2.S vaccine versus placebo. All receptors derive from a person between 18 and 59 years old who received the Ad26.COV2.S COVID-19 vaccine or a placebo.

V gene TRBV3-1 (or the pseudogene TRBV3-2) combines with J gene TRBJ1-1; 10 nucleotides agree with TRBD1. This CDR3 contains 15 residues. Losses at the gene ends were 4 bases for V and 2 bases for J; bases not matched to a gene: 4. CDR1 and CDR2 (germline): LGHDT, YNNKEL (reference sequence). The CDR3 spells CASSPRDRGNTEAFF. DNA of the CDR3: TGTGCCAGCAGCCCCCGGGACAGGGGTAACACTGAAGCTTTCTTT.

This sequence joins TRBV6-6 and TRBJ1-5; 7 bases are a match to TRBD1. This CDR3 comprises 13 residues. Germline CDR1 MNHNY, CDR2 SVGAGI (reference sequence). The V segment lost 7 bases and the J segment 6 bases; nucleotides outside the gene matches: 6. CDR3 nucleotide sequence: TGTGCCAGCACCGACAGGGCGGTTCAGCCCCAGCATTTT. Encoded protein: CASTDRAVQPQHF.

The chain combines TRBV11-2 with TRBJ1-3; no reliable D call. This CDR3 is 13 amino acids long. V lost 3 bases and J lost 4, with 7 bases in between. Germline V gives CDR1 SGHAT, CDR2 FQNNGV. The CDR3 loop is CASSFSGGNTIYF. CDR3 DNA: TGTGCCAGCAGCTTTTCGGGGGGAAACACCATATATTTT.

This chain connects TRBV3-1 (or the pseudogene TRBV3-2) to TRBJ2-2, with TRBD1 matching 11 bases. The V gene's germline CDR1 is LGHDT and CDR2 YNNKEL (reference sequence). This CDR3 has 16 amino acids. The J segment lost 4 bases and the V segment lost 7 bases, leaving 8 bases of the junction unmatched. CDR3 protein: CASTLGGQGGTGELFF. CDR3 nucleotide sequence: TGTGCCAGCACCTTAGGGGGACAGGGGGGCACCGGGGAGCTGTTTTTT.

This clone was seen just once. This chain links TRBV4-1 with TRBJ2-2; 8 nucleotides line up with TRBD1. CDR3 length: 17 residues. Trimming took 3 bases from V and 7 from J; bases not matched to a gene: 13. CDR1 and CDR2 (germline): MGHRA, YSYEKL. CDR3 loop: CASSQSGGFKRDGELFF. CDR3 bases: TGCGCCAGCAGCCAGTCAGGGGGCTTCAAAAGGGACGGGGAGCTGTTTTTT.

The chain uses TRBV10-3 and TRBJ1-1, with D unclear. CDR3 length: 15 residues. CDR1 ENHRY and CDR2 SYGVKD come from the germline V gene. Trimming took off 4 bases at V and 0 bases at J, with 12 bases between the two ends. This CDR3 reads CAISVQAGMNTEAFF. CDR3 nucleotide sequence: TGTGCCATCAGTGTCCAGGCAGGCATGAACACTGAAGCTTTCTTT.

The chain links TRBV6-6 to TRBJ1-3; a possible D gene is TRBD1 (5 bases). Germline lookup yields CDR1 MNHNY and CDR2 SVGAGI (reference sequence). V lost 2 bases and J 0 bases, leaving 11 bases between the germline ends. There are 16 residues in the CDR3. DNA of the CDR3: TGTGCCAGCAGTTACCCGGACAAGAGCTCTGGAAACACCATATATTTT. Translated, it gives CASSYPDKSSGNTIYF.

The V and J genes are TRBV30 and TRBJ1-1; 7 bases fit TRBD1. The CDR3 has 13 amino acids. Germline CDR1 is GTSNPN and CDR2 is SVGIG (reference sequence). The junction had 5 bases not matched to a gene; V was cut back by 5 bases and J by 2 bases. In nucleotides, the CDR3 is TGTGCCTGGGCCGGGACAGCTAACACTGAAGCTTTCTTT. As protein: CAWAGTANTEAFF.

J is TRBJ1-6 and V is TRBV5-1; D call uncertain. V lost 0 bases to trimming and J lost 0 bases, with 7 bases between them. Germline lookup yields CDR1 SGHRS and CDR2 YFSETQ. CDR3 length: 16 residues. CDR3 sequence (DNA): TGCGCCAGCAGCTTGGTTTCCAGCTCCTATAATTCACCCCTCCACTTT. Translated, it gives CASSLVSSSYNSPLHF.

The J gene is TRBJ1-2, the V gene TRBV18, with 7 bases aligning to TRBD1. Germline CDR1 reads KGHSH; CDR2 reads LQKENI. This CDR3 has 13 amino acids. The V and J ends lost 3 bases and 6 bases, in that order; junction bases with no gene match: 4. The CDR3 DNA reads as TGTGCCAGCTCACCTGGACAGGCGGATGGCTACACCTTC. Its translation: CASSPGQADGYTF.

This chain connects TRBV29-1 to TRBJ1-2; unclear D gene. Germline V lookup: CDR1 SQVTM, CDR2 ANQGSEA. The CDR3 extends over 13 amino acids. Trimming removed 1 base from V and 4 bases from J, with 10 bases in between. The CDR3 sequence is CSVEGTGSYGYTF. The CDR3 nucleotides read TGCAGCGTTGAAGGGACGGGATCCTATGGCTACACCTTC.

The chain couples TRBV4-1 to TRBJ1-2; the D is unclear. CDR3 length: 16 residues. Per germline, CDR1 MGHRA and CDR2 YSYEKL. V was clipped by 1 base and J by 0 bases, with 12 bases between them. The CDR3 DNA follows: TGCGCCAGCAGCCAAGGACGGGTCAGAGCTAACTATGGCTACACCTTC. Its translation: CASSQGRVRANYGYTF.

The V call is TRBV9, the J call TRBJ2-3, with D possibly TRBD2 on 5 matching bases. V was clipped by 4 bases and J by 2 bases, with 8 bases between them. Germline CDR1 and CDR2: SGDLS and YYNGEE. The CDR3 runs 13 residues. Written as DNA, the CDR3 is TGTGCCAGCAGCCCGGGAAACACAGATACGCAGTATTTT. Translated: CASSPGNTDTQYF.

J is TRBJ1-5 and V is TRBV27; TRBD1 agrees at 9 bases. The germline V gene has CDR1 MNHEY and CDR2 SMNVEV (reference sequence). This CDR3 comprises 17 residues. J gave up 4 bases and V 4 bases, and 11 bases lay outside the gene matches. The CDR3 here is CASSSILGTGLNQPQHF. For the CDR3, the DNA is TGTGCCAGCAGTTCCATCTTGGGGACAGGGCTTAATCAGCCCCAGCATTTT.

The rearrangement uses TRBV5-4 and TRBJ1-2, with 7 bases aligning to TRBD1. J lost 4 bases, V lost 5 bases, and 8 bases had no gene match. Germline V CDR1 and CDR2: SGHNT, YYREEE (reference sequence). This CDR3 is built from 14 residues. The CDR3 nucleotides are TGTGCCAGCAGACGGACAGGTCCTCCCTATGGCTACACCTTC. This codes for CASRRTGPPYGYTF.

The chain joins TRBV7-2 to TRBJ2-7; D is unclear. Trimming shortened V by 0 bases and J by 0 bases, and 15 bases separated the two germline ends. Per the germline V gene, CDR1 is SGHTA and CDR2 is FQGNSA. The CDR3 extends over 17 amino acids. CDR3 residues: CASSLARSAPNSYEQYF. CDR3 DNA: TGTGCCAGCAGCTTAGCGCGGTCAGCGCCGAACTCCTACGAGCAGTACTTC.

V gene TRBV5-1 combines with J gene TRBJ1-5; no clear D. The germline gives CDR1 SGHRS, CDR2 YFSETQ. The V and J ends lost 0 bases and 2 bases respectively, with 6 bases between them. CDR3 size: 14 residues. CDR3 sequence reads: CASSLGTRNQPQHF. The CDR3 bases are TGCGCCAGCAGCTTGGGGACCCGCAATCAGCCCCAGCATTTT.

The J gene is TRBJ2-7, the V gene TRBV19; D may be TRBD1 or TRBD2 (7 bases each). CDR1 is LNHDA and CDR2 is SQIVND in the germline V gene (reference sequence). Trimming left V 8 bases short and J 4 bases short, with 18 bases between. This CDR3 comprises 14 residues. This chain's CDR3 is CASRPGRGGYEQYF. The CDR3 nucleotides are TGTGCCAGTCGTCCCGGCAGGGGGGGATACGAGCAGTACTTC. Full variable domain (missing parts from reference TRBV19 and TRBJ2-7): DGGITQSPKYLFRKEGQNVTLSCEQNLNHDAMYWYRQDPGQGLRLIYYSQIVNDFQKGDIAEGYSVSREKKESFPLTVTSAQKNPTAFYLCASRPGRGGYEQYFGPGTRLTVT.

The chain employs TRBV5-1 and TRBJ2-7; no clear D. The CDR3 sequence is 14 residues long. Germline lookup yields CDR1 SGHRS and CDR2 YFSETQ. V gave up 5 bases and J gave up 3 bases, with 15 bases separating them. This CDR3 is CASSYLSTDYEQYF. CDR3 in DNA: TGCGCCAGCAGTTATCTCTCTACAGACTACGAGCAGTACTTC. Based on the CDR3 plus reference TRBV5-1 and TRBJ2-7, the full variable domain is KAGVTQTPRYLIKTRGQQVTLSCSPISGHRSVSWYQQTPGQGLQFLFEYFSETQRNKGNFPGRFSGRQFSNSRSEMNVSTLELGDSALYLCASSYLSTDYEQYFGPGTRLTVT.

A few counts support this clone. The chain uses TRBV25-1 and TRBJ2-2; TRBD1 agrees at 7 bases. CDR3 size: 16 residues. The V gene end was trimmed by 1 base and the J gene end by 5 bases; junction bases not matched to a gene: 7. Germline V lookup: CDR1 MGHDK, CDR2 SYGVNS. The CDR3 DNA reads as TGTGCCAGCAGTGAATCCGTCAGGGGGTGGACCGGGGAGCTGTTTTTT. It translates to CASSESVRGWTGELFF.

The table lists this clone with a few counts. The chain is built from TRBV3-1 (or the pseudogene TRBV3-2) and TRBJ2-1; 9 bases agree with TRBD1. Germline CDR1 LGHDT, CDR2 YNNKEL (reference sequence). The CDR3 length is 15 residues. Germline trimming cut 6 bases from V and 1 base from J; bases unmatched to any gene: 4. CDR3 protein: CASSTGGHSYNEQFF. CDR3 in DNA: TGTGCCAGCAGTACAGGGGGCCATTCCTACAATGAGCAGTTCTTC.

This chain connects TRBV5-1 to TRBJ2-2, with a weak D call TRBD1 (6 bases). This CDR3 comprises 13 residues. The germline gives CDR1 SGHRS, CDR2 YFSETQ. V was pared by 4 bases and J by 4 bases, with 8 bases between. CDR3 loop: CASSNRVTGELFF. As DNA, the CDR3 is TGCGCCAGCAGCAACAGGGTCACCGGGGAGCTGTTTTTT.

The V call is TRBV14, the J call TRBJ2-5; D is uncertain. CDR3 length: 14 amino acids. Germline V CDR1 and CDR2: SGHDN, FVKESK. V lost 0 bases and J 4 bases, leaving 9 bases between the germline ends. CDR3 sequence reads: CASSQDRTLETQYF. The CDR3 DNA reads as TGTGCCAGCAGCCAAGACAGGACCCTAGAGACCCAGTACTTC. The full variable domain, rest sourced from reference TRBV14 and TRBJ2-5, is EAGVTQFPSHSVIEKGQTVTLRCDPISGHDNLYWYRRVMGKEIKFLLHFVKESKQDESGMPNNRFLAERTGGTYSTLKVQPAELEDSGVYFCASSQDRTLETQYFGPGTRLLVL.

The J gene is TRBJ2-2, the V gene TRBV6-6; TRBD1 is a possible D gene (6 bases). The V end was cut by 3 bases, the J end by 6 bases, with 11 bases between. The CDR3 is made up of 14 amino acids. Germline V gene data show CDR1 as MNHNY and CDR2 as SVGAGI (reference sequence). The CDR3 DNA is TGTGCCAGCAGTTATCTACAGGGTCCCGGGGAGCTGTTTTTT. This codes for CASSYLQGPGELFF.

This clone was found a few times. The chain links TRBV10-3 to TRBJ1-1; D possibly corresponds to TRBD1 (5 bases). The CDR3 covers 14 residues. The germline V and J ends were trimmed by 5 bases and 1 base, with 11 bases remaining between them. Germline V gene sequence: CDR1 ENHRY, CDR2 SYGVKD. The CDR3 loop is CAISTGHGNTEAFF. As DNA, the CDR3 is TGTGCCATCAGTACTGGACACGGGAACACTGAAGCTTTCTTT.

The chain joins TRBV11-2 to TRBJ1-1; weak D call: TRBD1 (5 bases). Trimming removed 5 bases from V and 1 base from J, with 8 bases in between. This CDR3 spans 13 amino acids. Germline V lookup: CDR1 SGHAT, CDR2 FQNNGV. The CDR3 loop reads CASSTDRNTEAFF. The CDR3 region has the DNA TGTGCCAGCAGCACCGACAGGAACACTGAAGCTTTCTTT. The full variable domain, its missing parts supplied by reference TRBV11-2 and TRBJ1-1, is EAGVAQSPRYKIIEKRQSVAFWCNPISGHATLYWYQQILGQGPKLLIQFQNNGVVDDSQLPKDRFSAERLKGVDSTLKIQPAKLEDSAVYLCASSTDRNTEAFFGQGTRLTVV.

This chain joins TRBV9 and TRBJ2-2, with D hard to call. Germline lookup yields CDR1 SGDLS and CDR2 YYNGEE. This CDR3 has 13 amino acids. V lost 4 bases to trimming and J lost 6 bases, with 10 bases between them. The CDR3 DNA sequence: TGTGCCAGCAGCCCGATGGAATCCGGGGAGCTGTTTTTT. This gives the protein CASSPMESGELFF.

The chain is built from TRBV7-2 and TRBJ1-2; D ambiguous. Germline assignment: CDR1 SGHTA and CDR2 FQGNSA. This CDR3 has 15 residues. The V end was cut by 5 bases, the J end by 0 bases, with 13 bases between. CDR3 bases: TGTGCCAGCAGCCTCTCGGGCACGACTAACTATGGCTACACCTTC. Amino acid sequence: CASSLSGTTNYGYTF. The variable domain in full, with the rest retrieved from reference TRBV7-2 and TRBJ1-2, is GAGVSQSPSNKVTEKGKDVELRCDPISGHTALYWYRQSLGQGLEFLIYFQGNSAPDKSGLPSDRFSAERTGGSVSTLTIQRTQQEDSAVYLCASSLSGTTNYGYTFGSGTRLTVV.